Listed below are T cell receptor beta chains from one sample, sequenced in a study of control samples from healthy donors and cancer patients. The protocol was immunoSEQ multiplex PCR, while the TCRdb copy is restricted to in-frame clones and leaves out a portion. The table lists some 70,000 clones, 75% to 85% of them singletons. The sample taken for sequencing was blood. The origin of the receptors is a man between 60 and 75 years old in good health. CDR3s include the opening cysteine and the closing phenylalanine or tryptophan. The order of the fields is J gene, D gene, V gene, CDR3 protein. The D gene is left open where the match is weak.

j_gene: TRBJ2-3; d_gene: TRBD1; v_gene: TRBV7-3; CDR3aa: CASSLTGQGASGDTQYF
j_gene: TRBJ1-6; d_gene: TRBD1; v_gene: TRBV7-2; CDR3aa: CASSLAGTGGSPLHF
j_gene: TRBJ2-1; d_gene: TRBD1; v_gene: TRBV19; CDR3aa: CASRGQGVLHNEQFF
j_gene: TRBJ1-4; d_gene: -; v_gene: TRBV28; CDR3aa: CASSYGVREKLFF
j_gene: TRBJ2-7; d_gene: TRBD2; v_gene: TRBV7-2; CDR3aa: CASSLDGQLAGWGYEQYF
j_gene: TRBJ1-5; d_gene: -; v_gene: TRBV5-8; CDR3aa: CASSLAGRHNQPQHF
j_gene: TRBJ1-2; d_gene: -; v_gene: TRBV9; CDR3aa: CASSVGQGPYGYTF
j_gene: TRBJ2-1; d_gene: TRBD1; v_gene: TRBV2; CDR3aa: CASSGTGVYYNEQFF
j_gene: TRBJ1-1; d_gene: -; v_gene: TRBV7-8; CDR3aa: CASSSDRNTEAFF
j_gene: TRBJ2-5; d_gene: TRBD1; v_gene: TRBV19; CDR3aa: CASSQPGQELQETQYF
j_gene: TRBJ1-4; d_gene: -; v_gene: TRBV5-5; CDR3aa: CASSIAGPTNEKLFF
j_gene: TRBJ2-3; d_gene: TRBD1; v_gene: TRBV19; CDR3aa: CATGQGKADTQYF
j_gene: TRBJ2-2; d_gene: TRBD2; v_gene: TRBV29-1; CDR3aa: CSVEEREGEDGELFF
j_gene: TRBJ2-5; d_gene: -; v_gene: TRBV27; CDR3aa: CASSLGHGETQYF
j_gene: TRBJ2-3; d_gene: TRBD1; v_gene: TRBV11-3; CDR3aa: CASSAGTATTDTQYF
j_gene: TRBJ1-1; d_gene: -; v_gene: TRBV6-6; CDR3aa: CASSYSGHVAFF
j_gene: TRBJ2-7; d_gene: -; v_gene: TRBV28; CDR3aa: CASSPRGSPSYEQYF
j_gene: TRBJ1-3; d_gene: -; v_gene: TRBV27; CDR3aa: CASSLTGPPLGNTIYF
j_gene: TRBJ2-1; d_gene: -; v_gene: TRBV11-2; CDR3aa: CASSSSSGLSNNNEQFF
j_gene: TRBJ1-2; d_gene: -; v_gene: TRBV7-2; CDR3aa: CASSFGANYGYTF
j_gene: TRBJ2-1; d_gene: -; v_gene: TRBV24-1; CDR3aa: CATSDSRGRTNEQFF
j_gene: TRBJ2-2; d_gene: TRBD2; v_gene: TRBV28; CDR3aa: CASKGTSGNTGELFF
j_gene: TRBJ2-7; d_gene: TRBD1; v_gene: TRBV7-9; CDR3aa: CASSSNRGAYEQYF
j_gene: TRBJ1-4; d_gene: -; v_gene: TRBV6-5; CDR3aa: CASRGTTEKLFF
j_gene: TRBJ1-3; d_gene: -; v_gene: TRBV7-2; CDR3aa: CASSSGQGNTIYF
j_gene: TRBJ1-3; d_gene: -; v_gene: TRBV16; CDR3aa: CASSLSSGNTIYF
j_gene: TRBJ2-2; d_gene: -; v_gene: TRBV9; CDR3aa: CASSVTPQGNPGELFF
j_gene: TRBJ1-4; d_gene: -; v_gene: TRBV30; CDR3aa: CAWSVQALWGKLFF
j_gene: TRBJ2-7; d_gene: -; v_gene: TRBV4-3; CDR3aa: CASSQDYGTYEQYF